This T cell receptor (beta chain) appears in the sequencing data of a study of blood T cell repertoires in COVID-19. Study-level information: Both acute and convalescent COVID-19 samples were obtained from the United States, Italy and Spain. From T cells, B-cell-depleted T cells, or PBMCs came the material, which was cDNA or gDNA.

Per the authors' pipeline: Quantification of nucleated cells was approximated via reference gene primer amplification. TCRdb's copy holds only in-frame clones and misses some; the assay was immunoSEQ multiplex PCR. V and J calls and clone size are as listed in that table; D and trimming were resolved from the DNA. The table shows about 150,000 clones, with roughly nine tenths occurring only once. The receptor was derived from a woman aged 55 to 70 with active COVID-19. The source material was peripheral blood.

The CDR3 here is CASSLRTGGTEAFF. CDR3 DNA sequence: TGTGCCAGCAGTCTCCGGACAGGGGGAACTGAAGCTTTCTTT. This chain links TRBV6-5 with TRBJ1-1; 10 bases are shared with TRBD1. Germline V gene data show CDR1 as MNHEY and CDR2 as SVGAGI. The CDR3 runs 14 residues. The ends lost 5 bases at V and 5 bases at J; junction bases unmatched: 5.